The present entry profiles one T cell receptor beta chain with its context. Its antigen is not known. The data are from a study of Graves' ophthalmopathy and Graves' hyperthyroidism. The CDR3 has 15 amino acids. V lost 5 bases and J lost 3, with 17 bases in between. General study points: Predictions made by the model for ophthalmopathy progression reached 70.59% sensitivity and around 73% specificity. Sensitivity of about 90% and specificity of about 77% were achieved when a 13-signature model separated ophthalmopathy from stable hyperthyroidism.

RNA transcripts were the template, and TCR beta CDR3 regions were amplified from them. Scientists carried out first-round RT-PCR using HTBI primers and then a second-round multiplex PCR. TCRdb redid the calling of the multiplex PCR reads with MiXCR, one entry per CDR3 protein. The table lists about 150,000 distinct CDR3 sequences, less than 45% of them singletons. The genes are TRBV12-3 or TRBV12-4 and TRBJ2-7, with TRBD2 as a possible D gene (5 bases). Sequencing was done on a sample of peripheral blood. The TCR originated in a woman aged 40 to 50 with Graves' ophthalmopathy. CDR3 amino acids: CASSPTGIAGYEQYF. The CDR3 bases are TGTGCCAGCAGTCCCACCGGGATCGCAGGCTACGAGCAGTACTTC.